These 18 T cell receptor beta chains were sequenced from one sample in a study of blood T cell repertoires in COVID-19. Using immunoSEQ multiplex PCR, the repertoire was profiled, and TCRdb retains in-frame clones only, with some absent. This sample yields 270,000 or so clones, of which approximately 91% are seen a single time; roughly 0.96% belongs to the top ten. Sequences were obtained from peripheral blood. These receptors were collected from a woman aged 40 to 50 who had recovered from COVID-19.

Here the CDR3 reads CASGIQENNQPQHF. The CDR3, as DNA: TGTGCCAGCGGGATACAGGAGAATAATCAGCCCCAGCATTTT. This chain links TRBV2 with TRBJ1-5, with D maybe TRBD1 (5 bases). Germline CDR1 SNHLY, CDR2 FYNNEI. The CDR3 contains 14 residues. Trimming took off 8 bases at V and 4 bases at J, with 15 bases between the two ends.

This clone showed up just a few times. The chain carries TRBV7-9 and TRBJ1-1; D is ambiguous. The CDR3 consists of 12 residues. The germline V and J ends were trimmed by 2 bases and 4 bases, with 5 bases remaining between them. The germline CDR1 and CDR2 sequences are SEHNR and FQNEAQ (reference sequence). CDR3 region: CASSLPGTEAFF. In DNA, the CDR3 is TGTGCCAGCAGCTTACCGGGCACTGAAGCTTTCTTT.

V gene TRBV4-2 combines with J gene TRBJ1-1; D unresolved. Germline V CDR1 and CDR2: LGHNA, YNFKEQ. The ends were cut back, 0 bases at V and 3 bases at J, with 8 bases in the middle. This CDR3 spans 14 amino acids. The CDR3 region is CASSQDIQDTEAFF. The CDR3 DNA sequence: TGTGCCAGCAGCCAAGATATCCAGGACACTGAAGCTTTCTTT.

This chain joins TRBV6-5 and TRBJ2-7, with 10 bases that match TRBD1. Germline CDR1 reads MNHEY; CDR2 reads SVGAGI. The CDR3 is made up of 14 amino acids. The V segment lost 5 bases and the J segment 6 bases; nucleotides outside the gene matches: 7. This CDR3 reads CASSPPDRGAEQYF. CDR3 bases: TGTGCCAGCAGTCCTCCGGACAGGGGGGCCGAGCAGTACTTC.

V usage is TRBV27 and J usage is TRBJ2-2, with D maybe TRBD1 (5 bases). V was clipped by 2 bases and J by 3 bases, with 16 bases between them. The CDR3 totals 17 residues. Germline CDR1 MNHEY, CDR2 SMNVEV (reference sequence). CDR3 DNA sequence: TGTGCCAGCAGTTTACCCTCTGACAGCTCGTACACCGGGGAGCTGTTTTTT. As protein: CASSLPSDSSYTGELFF.

This chain links TRBV6-1 with TRBJ2-2, with TRBD2 matching over 9 bases. CDR3 length equals 16 residues. The V gene's germline CDR1 is MNHNS and CDR2 SASEGT. The V and J ends lost 2 bases and 6 bases, in that order; junction bases with no gene match: 7. The CDR3 sequence is CASSEYLAGDPGELFF. The CDR3 nucleotides read TGTGCCAGCAGTGAATACTTAGCGGGAGATCCCGGGGAGCTGTTTTTT.

This chain connects TRBV19 to TRBJ2-7, with 7 bases fitting TRBD2. Germline lookup yields CDR1 LNHDA and CDR2 SQIVND (reference sequence). V gave up 5 bases and J gave up 6 bases; unmatched junction bases: 13. The CDR3 spans 15 residues. The CDR3, as DNA: TGTGCCAGTAGTGAGGATGGACTAGTCCTCAGCGAGCAGTACTTC. Protein: CASSEDGLVLSEQYF.

V and J are TRBV2 and TRBJ1-1, with a tentative D call TRBD1 (5 bases). CDR3 length: 14 amino acids. Germline assignment: CDR1 SNHLY and CDR2 FYNNEI. V lost 4 bases, J lost 1 base, and 10 bases lay in between. The CDR3 loop reads CASSANGQNTEAFF. As DNA, the CDR3 is TGTGCCAGCAGTGCTAACGGACAGAACACTGAAGCTTTCTTT. Variable domain in full (rest from reference TRBV2 and TRBJ1-1): EPEVTQTPSHQVTQMGQEVILRCVPISNHLYFYWYRQILGQKVEFLVSFYNNEISEKSEIFDDQFSVERPDGSNFTLKIRSTKLEDSAMYFCASSANGQNTEAFFGQGTRLTVV.

The chain employs TRBV24-1 and TRBJ1-5; D gene uncertain. The CDR3 has 13 amino acids. The V gene lost 5 bases and the J gene lost 0 bases, with 4 bases spanning the gap. Germline loops: CDR1 KGHDR, CDR2 SFDVKD. The CDR3 sequence: CATSVDSNQPQHF. The CDR3, as DNA: TGTGCCACCAGTGTAGATAGCAATCAGCCCCAGCATTTT.

The rearrangement links TRBV9 to TRBJ2-1; maybe TRBD2 (6 bases). The CDR3 totals 16 residues. The germline gives CDR1 SGDLS, CDR2 YYNGEE. The V gene lost 2 bases and the J gene lost 7 bases, with 19 bases spanning the gap. The CDR3 protein is CASSVGTLSRGNEQFF. CDR3 sequence (DNA): TGTGCCAGCAGCGTCGGGACTCTTTCGCGTGGGAATGAGCAGTTCTTC.

This chain joins TRBV3-1 (or the pseudogene TRBV3-2) and TRBJ2-7, with D uncertain. Germline CDR1 is LGHDT and CDR2 is YNNKEL (reference sequence). The ends were cut back, 1 base at V and 0 bases at J, with 10 bases in the middle. This CDR3 has 15 residues. The DNA for the CDR3 is TGTGCCAGCAGCCAAGGGCGGATGAGCTCCTACGAGCAGTACTTC. Translating it yields CASSQGRMSSYEQYF.

The genes are TRBV7-6 and TRBJ2-7, with 7 bases fitting TRBD2. The CDR3 is 15 residues long. The germline V gene encodes CDR1 SGHVS and CDR2 FNYEAQ. The V gene end was trimmed by 8 bases and the J gene end by 1 base; junction bases not matched to a gene: 11. CDR3 protein: CASGLADDPSYEQYF. In nucleotides, the CDR3 is TGTGCCAGCGGTCTAGCGGATGACCCATCCTACGAGCAGTACTTC.

The chain is built from TRBV15 and TRBJ2-3; TRBD2 aligns across 14 bases. Germline-derived CDR1 and CDR2 are LNHNV and YYDKDF (reference sequence). CDR3 length: 17 amino acids. Losses at the gene ends were 0 bases for V and 5 bases for J; bases not matched to a gene: 4. The CDR3 DNA sequence: TGTGCCACCAGCAGAGAAGGGACTAGCGGGAGACAAGATACGCAGTATTTT. Translating it yields CATSREGTSGRQDTQYF.

V gene TRBV5-1 combines with J gene TRBJ2-7; a possible D gene is TRBD2 (6 bases). Trimming shortened V by 2 bases and J by 6 bases, and 18 bases separated the two germline ends. CDR1 is SGHRS, CDR2 YFSETQ, per germline. The CDR3 loop spans 15 amino acids. CDR3 amino acids: CASSFSPAGGGEQYF. The CDR3 DNA is TGCGCCAGCAGCTTCTCCCCAGCGGGTGGGGGCGAGCAGTACTTC. Full variable domain (rest looked up from reference TRBV5-1 and TRBJ2-7): KAGVTQTPRYLIKTRGQQVTLSCSPISGHRSVSWYQQTPGQGLQFLFEYFSETQRNKGNFPGRFSGRQFSNSRSEMNVSTLELGDSALYLCASSFSPAGGGEQYFGPGTRLTVT.

In DNA form, the CDR3 reads TGCGCCAGCAGCCAAGCCCCTCCCCCGGTCTCCTACAATGAGCAGTTCTTC. Encoded protein: CASSQAPPPVSYNEQFF. The chain has TRBV4-1 and TRBJ2-1; unclear D gene. Germline CDR1 is MGHRA and CDR2 is YSYEKL. V lost 1 base and J lost 0, with 13 bases in between. The CDR3 has 17 amino acids.

The chain is built from TRBV25-1 and TRBJ2-3; 8 positions match TRBD1. The trim removed 3 bases at V and 3 bases at J, leaving 2 bases unmatched. Germline V gene data show CDR1 as MGHDK and CDR2 as SYGVNS. The CDR3 is 14 residues long. CDR3 sequence reads: CASSDWTGTDTQYF. The CDR3 DNA is TGTGCCAGCAGTGACTGGACAGGGACAGATACGCAGTATTTT.

Note on this clone: This sample includes further DNA sequences coding for the same CDR3. The V call is TRBV2, the J call TRBJ2-7, with D maybe TRBD1 (5 bases). From germline, CDR1 is SNHLY and CDR2 FYNNEI. This CDR3 is built from 10 residues. V was pared by 6 bases and J by 6 bases, with 6 bases between. The CDR3 DNA reads TGTGCCAGCAGCGACAGCGAGCAGTACTTC. Protein: CASSDSEQYF.

The chain links TRBV4-1 to TRBJ1-6, with D perhaps TRBD1 (5 bases). The CDR3 totals 14 residues. The germline V gene encodes CDR1 MGHRA and CDR2 YSYEKL. Trimming pared 3 bases from V and 9 bases from J, leaving 12 bases between. The CDR3 region has the DNA TGCGCCAGCAGCCAGGCAGGGTCAATTTCACCCCTCCACTTT. This codes for CASSQAGSISPLHF.